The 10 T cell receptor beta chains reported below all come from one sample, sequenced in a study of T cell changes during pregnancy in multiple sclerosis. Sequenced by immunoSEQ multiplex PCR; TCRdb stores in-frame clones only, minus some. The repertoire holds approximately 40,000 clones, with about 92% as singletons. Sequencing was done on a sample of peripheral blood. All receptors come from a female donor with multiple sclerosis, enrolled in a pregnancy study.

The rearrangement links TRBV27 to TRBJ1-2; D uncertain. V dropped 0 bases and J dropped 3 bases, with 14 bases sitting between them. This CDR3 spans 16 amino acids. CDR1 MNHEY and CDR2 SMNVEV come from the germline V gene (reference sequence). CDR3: CASSLSSGETDYGYTF. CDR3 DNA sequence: TGTGCCAGCAGTTTATCGAGCGGGGAGACTGACTATGGCTACACCTTC.

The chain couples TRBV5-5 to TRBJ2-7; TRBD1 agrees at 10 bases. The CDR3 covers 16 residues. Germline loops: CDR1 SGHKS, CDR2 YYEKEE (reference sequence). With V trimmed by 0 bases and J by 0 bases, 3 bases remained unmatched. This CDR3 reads CASSLAGDRGSYEQYF. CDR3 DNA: TGTGCCAGCAGCTTGGCCGGGGACAGGGGCTCCTACGAGCAGTACTTC.

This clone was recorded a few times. The chain's CDR3 is CASSGNGRAGELFF. CDR3 in DNA: TGTGCCAGCAGTGGAAACGGGCGAGCCGGGGAGCTGTTTTTT. V gene TRBV2 combines with J gene TRBJ2-2; no firm D call. This CDR3 has 14 residues. From germline, CDR1 is SNHLY and CDR2 FYNNEI. Trimming shortened V by 4 bases and J by 6 bases, and 12 bases separated the two germline ends.

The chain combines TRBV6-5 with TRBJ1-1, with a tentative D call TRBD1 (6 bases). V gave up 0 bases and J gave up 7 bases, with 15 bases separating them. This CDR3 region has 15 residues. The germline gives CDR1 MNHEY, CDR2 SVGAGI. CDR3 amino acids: CASSYSGGFPNEAFF. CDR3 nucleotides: TGTGCCAGCAGTTACTCAGGGGGTTTTCCCAATGAAGCTTTCTTT.

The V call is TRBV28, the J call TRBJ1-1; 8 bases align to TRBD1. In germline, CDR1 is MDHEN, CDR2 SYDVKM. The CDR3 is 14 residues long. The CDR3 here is CITGQGGMNTEAFF. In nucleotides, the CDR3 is TGTATAACCGGACAGGGCGGCATGAACACTGAAGCTTTCTTT. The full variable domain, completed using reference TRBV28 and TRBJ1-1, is DVKVTQSSRYLVKRTGEKVFLECVQDMDHENMFWYRQDPGLGLRLIYFSYDVKMKEKGDIPEGYSVSREKKERFSLILESASTNQTSMYLCITGQGGMNTEAFFGQGTRLTVV.

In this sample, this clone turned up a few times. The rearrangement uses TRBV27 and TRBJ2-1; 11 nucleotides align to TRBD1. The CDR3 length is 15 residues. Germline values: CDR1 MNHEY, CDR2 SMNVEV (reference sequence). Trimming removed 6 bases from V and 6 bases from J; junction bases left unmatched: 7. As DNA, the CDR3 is TGTGCCAGCAGGGCGGACAGGGGGCGTACCAATGAGCAGTTCTTC. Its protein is CASRADRGRTNEQFF.

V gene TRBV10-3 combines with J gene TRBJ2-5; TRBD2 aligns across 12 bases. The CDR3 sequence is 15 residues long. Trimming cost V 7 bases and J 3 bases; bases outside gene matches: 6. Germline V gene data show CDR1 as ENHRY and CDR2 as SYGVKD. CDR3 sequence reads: CAITRTSGIEETQYF. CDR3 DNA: TGTGCCATCACTCGGACTAGCGGGATAGAAGAGACCCAGTACTTC.

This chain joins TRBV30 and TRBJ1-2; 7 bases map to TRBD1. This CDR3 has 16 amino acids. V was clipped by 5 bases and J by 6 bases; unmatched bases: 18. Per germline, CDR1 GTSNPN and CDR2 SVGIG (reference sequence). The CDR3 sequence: CAWVGGRGRFSDGYTF. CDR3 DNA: TGTGCCTGGGTCGGCGGGAGGGGGCGTTTTTCGGATGGCTACACCTTC.

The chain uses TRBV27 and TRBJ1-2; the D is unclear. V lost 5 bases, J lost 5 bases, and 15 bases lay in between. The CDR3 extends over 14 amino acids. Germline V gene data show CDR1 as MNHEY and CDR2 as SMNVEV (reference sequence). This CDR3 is CASSPRDNFYGYTF. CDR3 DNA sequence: TGTGCCAGCAGTCCCCGAGACAACTTTTATGGCTACACCTTC.

Here the CDR3 reads CASSPGTSSYNEQFF. The CDR3 nucleotides are TGTGCCAGCAGCCCCGGGACTAGTTCCTACAATGAGCAGTTCTTC. V usage is TRBV6-5 and J usage is TRBJ2-1, with TRBD2 matching over 8 bases. J gave up 1 base and V 6 bases, and 5 bases lay outside the gene matches. The CDR3 loop spans 15 amino acids. Germline CDR1 reads MNHEY; CDR2 reads SVGAGI.